This T cell receptor beta chain is from a study of blood T cells in healthy people across ages. Trimming at V came to 4 bases and at J to 6 bases, leaving 7 bases not matched to a gene. Germline V gene sequence: CDR1 SGHRS, CDR2 YFSETQ. This CDR3 contains 15 residues. Alongside a J-beta primer mix, a sample-barcoded 5' primer served in a second PCR lasting about 7 to 11 cycles. TCRdb reanalysed the 5' RACE reads using MiXCR and keeps one entry per CDR3 protein. This sample carries 1.2 million to 1.5 million distinct CDR3 sequences, roughly 40% of them seen once, and the ten largest clones take approximately 7.9%.

Input material: blood. The genes are TRBV5-1 and TRBJ1-4; 9 nucleotides match TRBD1. The receptor's source is a woman between 18 and 30 years old in good health. CDR3 in DNA: TGCGCCAGCAGCCGAACCACAGGGGGCGATGAAAAACTGTTTTTT. This codes for CASSRTTGGDEKLFF.